This T cell receptor (beta chain) was sequenced for a study of CD8+ T cells in alopecia areata (dated by TCRdb to the late 2010s). Broadly, across the study: High-throughput TCRbeta sequencing was used to examine T cell clonal expansion in alopecia areata in both the C3H/HeJ mouse model and human patients. immunoSEQ multiplex PCR using 35 Vbeta forward primers and 13 Jbeta reverse primers was used to amplify TCRbeta CDR3 regions. RNA was obtained with the PAXgene miRNA kit for fixed scalp, the miRNeasy kit for PBMCs, and the RNeasy kit for mouse skin. Scalp clonality was compared among normal scalp (n=4), patchy alopecia areata scalp (n=8), and alopecia totalis/universalis scalp (n=8). Scalp tissue and sorted CD4+ and CD8+ peripheral blood T cells from patchy and totalis/universalis alopecia areata patients and from healthy controls were covered by human TCRbeta sequencing.

The library came from the immunoSEQ multiplex PCR assay. For TCR sequencing, RNA was extracted from every sample and reverse transcribed into cDNA to serve as template. First-strand cDNA was synthesized with SuperScript III using a 2:1 mix of oligo-dT and random hexamers. A synthetic immune receptor repertoire was used to assess amplification bias, and residual bias was removed computationally. On the study's bioinformatics: Raw reads were preprocessed to remove errors, and CDR3 was defined according to IMGT conventions as the region from the conserved cysteine to phenylalanine. To get clonality, Shannon entropy was normalized by log2 of the number of productive unique TCRs and the result was subtracted from 1. Scalp TCRbeta sequences were cross-referenced with sorted blood CD4 and CD8 repertoires so that the CD4 or CD8 identity of scalp clones could be inferred. Sourced from immuneACCESS, this table was stored by TCRdb with only in-frame sequences that have V and J called. A share of the clones is absent; for the studies checked, an unresolved V gene accounts for under half, and the remainder has no known explanation. V and J calls and clone size are as listed in that table; D and trimming were resolved from the DNA. Present in this sample are 90,000 to 120,000 clones, roughly 55% of which were seen just once. The top ten constitute about 23% of the sample.

A note on this clone: The target of this receptor is not known. Base qualities are missing; no much larger clone stands one base away.

Beyond this particular receptor, the publication reports: TCR sequences shared between patients were less clear than in mice, possibly partly because of HLA diversity in the patient population. Compared with normal scalp, lesional scalp, particularly in alopecia totalis/universalis, had higher clonality and more expanded CD8+ clones, which suggests antigenic drive. Unlike mouse skin, which is dominated by gammadelta T cells, normal human skin has resident alphabeta T cells that are also sequenced, and this complicates analysis of the scalp TCR repertoire.

CDR1 and CDR2 were assigned from the germline V gene (reference sequence) as MNHEY and SMNVEV. Including the terminal cysteine and phenylalanine, the CDR3 comprises 16 residues. Only the CDR3 portion is preserved as DNA: 48 bases, with reading frame beginning at the first base. Unmatched junction bases come to 10, with V trimmed by 5 bases and J by 8 bases. From alopecia areata patients, peripheral blood was collected along with lesional scalp punch biopsies. After PBMCs were isolated by density centrifugation and stained for CD3, CD4 and CD8, a FACSAria was used to sort CD4+ and CD8+ T cells. Untreated alopecia areata patients were recruited as part of a multicenter biomarker study. For about five biomarker-study patients, blood CD8+ T cells were further sorted into NKG2D-low and NKG2D-high fractions.

The receptor's source is a human donor with alopecia areata. The V and J genes are TRBV27 and TRBJ2-1; TRBD2 matches 12 bases in the middle. The sample consisted of NKG2D-low CD8+ T cells sorted from blood. Sample cell subset or site, as interpreted from the label and publication: sorted CD8+ NKG2D-low blood T cells. The DNA sequence is TGTGCCAGCAGTCTAATCCGACTAGCGGGAGTGCATGAGCAGTTCTTC. Its amino acids are CASSLIRLAGVHEQFF.